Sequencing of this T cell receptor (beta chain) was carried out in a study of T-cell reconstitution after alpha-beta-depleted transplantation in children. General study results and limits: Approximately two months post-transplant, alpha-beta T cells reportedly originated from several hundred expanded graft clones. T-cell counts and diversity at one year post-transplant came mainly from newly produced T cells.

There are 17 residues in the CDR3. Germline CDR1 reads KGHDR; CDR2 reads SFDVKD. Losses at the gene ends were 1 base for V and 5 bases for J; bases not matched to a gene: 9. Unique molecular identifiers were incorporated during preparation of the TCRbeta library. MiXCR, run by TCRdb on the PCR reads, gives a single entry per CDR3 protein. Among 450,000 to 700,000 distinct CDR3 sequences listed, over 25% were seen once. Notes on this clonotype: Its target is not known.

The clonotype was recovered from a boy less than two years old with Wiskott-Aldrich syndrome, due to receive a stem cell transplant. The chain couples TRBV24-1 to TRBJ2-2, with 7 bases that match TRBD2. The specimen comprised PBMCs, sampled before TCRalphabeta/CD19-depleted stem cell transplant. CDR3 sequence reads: CATSDFFPTGGTGELFF. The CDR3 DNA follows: TGTGCCACCAGTGATTTTTTTCCGACGGGGGGAACCGGGGAGCTGTTTTTT.